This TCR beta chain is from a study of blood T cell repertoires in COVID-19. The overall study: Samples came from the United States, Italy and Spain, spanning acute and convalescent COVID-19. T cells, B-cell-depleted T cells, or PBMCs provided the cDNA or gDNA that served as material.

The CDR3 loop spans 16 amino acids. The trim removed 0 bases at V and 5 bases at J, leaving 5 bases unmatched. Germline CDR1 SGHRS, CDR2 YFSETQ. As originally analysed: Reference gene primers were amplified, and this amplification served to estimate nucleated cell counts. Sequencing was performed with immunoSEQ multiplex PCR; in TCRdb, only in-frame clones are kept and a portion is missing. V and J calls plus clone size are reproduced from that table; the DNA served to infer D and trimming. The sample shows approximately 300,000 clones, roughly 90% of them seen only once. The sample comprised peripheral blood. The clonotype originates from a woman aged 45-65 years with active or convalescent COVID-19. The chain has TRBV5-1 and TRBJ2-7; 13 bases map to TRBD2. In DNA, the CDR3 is TGCGCCAGCAGCTTGGGCGGACTAGCGGGAGTAGACGAGCAGTACTTC. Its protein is CASSLGGLAGVDEQYF.